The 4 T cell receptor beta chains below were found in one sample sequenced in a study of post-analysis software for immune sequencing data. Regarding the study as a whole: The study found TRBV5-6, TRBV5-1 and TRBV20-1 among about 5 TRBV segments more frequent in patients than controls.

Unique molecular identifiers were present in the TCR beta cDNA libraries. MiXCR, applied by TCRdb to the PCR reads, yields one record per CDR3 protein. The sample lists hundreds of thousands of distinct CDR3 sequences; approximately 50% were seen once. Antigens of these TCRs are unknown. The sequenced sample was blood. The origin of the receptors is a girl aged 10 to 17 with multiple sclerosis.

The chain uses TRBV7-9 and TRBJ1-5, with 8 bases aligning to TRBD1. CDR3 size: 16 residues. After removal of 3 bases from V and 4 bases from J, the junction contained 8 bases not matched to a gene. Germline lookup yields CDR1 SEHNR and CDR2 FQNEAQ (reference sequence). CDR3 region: CASSFGVGQGNQPQHF. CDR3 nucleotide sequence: TGTGCCAGCAGCTTCGGAGTCGGACAGGGTAATCAGCCCCAGCATTTT.

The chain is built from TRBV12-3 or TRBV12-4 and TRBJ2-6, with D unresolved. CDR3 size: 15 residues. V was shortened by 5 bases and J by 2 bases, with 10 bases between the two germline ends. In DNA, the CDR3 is TGTGCCAGCAGTGAACTTCGGGCTGGGGCCAACGTCCTGACTTTC. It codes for CASSELRAGANVLTF.

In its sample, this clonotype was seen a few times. The CDR3 region is CASSSLRATSLEQFF. The DNA of the CDR3 is TGTGCCAGCAGCTCCCTTAGGGCGACTAGTCTTGAGCAGTTCTTC. The chain couples TRBV7-2 to TRBJ2-1; tentatively, D is TRBD2 (6 bases). Deletions cut 4 bases from V and 9 bases from J, with 19 bases between. This CDR3 is built from 15 residues. Germline V lookup: CDR1 SGHTA, CDR2 FQGNSA.

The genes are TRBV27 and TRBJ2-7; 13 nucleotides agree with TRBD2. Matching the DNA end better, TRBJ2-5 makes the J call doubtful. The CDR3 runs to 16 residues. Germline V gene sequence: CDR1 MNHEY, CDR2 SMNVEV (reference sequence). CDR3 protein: CASRGLAGDPQETQYF. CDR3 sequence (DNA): TGTGCCAGCAGAGGACTAGCGGGGGACCCTCAAGAGACCCAGTACTTC.